Listed here is a single TCR beta chain. This record belongs to a study of blood T cell repertoires in COVID-19. The CDR3 is 12 residues long. Germline CDR1 is LGHDT and CDR2 is YNNKEL (reference sequence). Trimming removed 1 base from V and 10 bases from J, with 8 bases in between. Method: immunoSEQ multiplex PCR; TCRdb's copy keeps in-frame clones and lacks some. The sample includes hundreds of thousands of clones, over 70% of them seen just once. The sequencing input was peripheral blood. The genes are TRBV3-1 (or the pseudogene TRBV3-2) and TRBJ1-3; D not certain. The clonotype originates from a woman between 45 and 60 years old with COVID-19, enrolled during active disease. This chain's CDR3 is CASSQVKQTIYF. CDR3 in DNA: TGTGCCAGCAGCCAAGTCAAACAGACCATATATTTT.